A single sample gave rise to the 22 T cell receptor beta chains below, sequenced in a study of neurological immune-mediated disorders. A single record per CDR3 protein comes from TCRdb applying MiXCR to the 5' RACE reads. The table shows around 17,000 distinct CDR3 sequences, with about 20% occurring only once. The sample consisted of PBMCs. These receptors were collected from a middle-aged man in good health.

This clonotype was observed many times. The chain combines TRBV20-1 with TRBJ1-5, with 8 bases fitting TRBD1. Germline lookup yields CDR1 DFQATT and CDR2 SNEGSKA (reference sequence). Trimming at V came to 3 bases and at J to 6 bases, leaving 10 bases not matched to a gene. CDR3 length: 15 residues. CDR3 sequence reads: CSAREPTGVGQPQHF. The CDR3 DNA is TGCAGTGCTAGGGAACCGACAGGGGTCGGTCAGCCCCAGCATTTT.

This rearrangement joins TRBV12-3 or TRBV12-4 to TRBJ2-7; TRBD1 agrees at 7 bases. The J call is doubtful: the DNA matches TRBJ2-5 better. The CDR3 is 13 amino acids. Here the CDR3 reads CASRPQGRETQYF. CDR3 coding DNA: TGTGCCAGCAGACCACAGGGGCGAGAGACCCAGTACTTC.

The chain is built from TRBV18 and TRBJ1-2; the D gene is possibly TRBD1 (6 bases). Germline V gene sequence: CDR1 KGHSH, CDR2 LQKENI. The ends were cut back, 2 bases at V and 4 bases at J, with 17 bases in the middle. The CDR3 has 16 amino acids. The CDR3 region has the DNA TGTGCCAGCTCACCAACCGTACAGGGCGACTCCTATGGCTACACCTTC. It translates to CASSPTVQGDSYGYTF. Combining the CDR3 with reference TRBV18 and TRBJ1-2 gives the whole variable domain NAGVMQNPRHLVRRRGQEARLRCSPMKGHSHVYWYRQLPEEGLKFMVYLQKENIIDESGMPKERFSAEFPKEGPSILRIQQVVRGDSAAYFCASSPTVQGDSYGYTFGSGTRLTVV.

This clonotype was counted ten times or more. J is TRBJ2-2 and V is TRBV4-3, with D perhaps assigned TRBD1 or TRBD2 (5 bases each). Trimming left V 4 bases short and J 5 bases short, with 11 bases between. The CDR3 sequence is 14 residues long. The germline V gene encodes CDR1 LGHNA and CDR2 YSLEER. CDR3 bases: TGCGCCAGCAGCCGGGGGTGGGGAACCGGGGAGCTGTTTTTT. This translates into CASSRGWGTGELFF.

This clonotype was seen ten or more times. A single base separates this from a much larger clone, so it may be a read error. The J gene is TRBJ1-2, the V gene TRBV28; tentatively, D is TRBD1 (5 bases). The CDR3 has 14 residues. The germline V gene encodes CDR1 MDHEN and CDR2 SYDVKM. The CDR3 spells CVSRPGTVLRGYTF. The CDR3 nucleotides read TGTGTCAGCAGACCGGGGACGGTCCTTCGGGGCTACACCTTC.

This clonotype was seen repeatedly, ten times or more. V is TRBV5-1 and J is TRBJ2-7; no clear D gene. The V end was cut by 4 bases, the J end by 1 base, with 18 bases between. Germline-derived CDR1 and CDR2 are SGHRS and YFSETQ. The CDR3 length is 16 residues. The CDR3 DNA reads as TGCGCCAGCAGCGGATCCTCAGGAAGTGGGTCCTACGAGCAGTACTTC. It specifies CASSGSSGSGSYEQYF.

This clonotype was seen many times. V and J are TRBV20-1 and TRBJ2-7, with D perhaps matching TRBD1 or TRBD2 (5 bases each). V was shortened by 0 bases and J by 6 bases, with 12 bases between the two germline ends. The CDR3 is 13 residues long. The V gene's germline CDR1 is DFQATT and CDR2 SNEGSKA (reference sequence). This CDR3 reads CSARDGTGGEQYF. In nucleotides, the CDR3 is TGCAGTGCTAGAGATGGGACGGGCGGCGAGCAGTACTTC.

This chain links TRBV5-1 with TRBJ2-3; D ambiguous. CDR3 size: 13 residues. Germline V gene sequence: CDR1 SGHRS, CDR2 YFSETQ. The V gene lost 0 bases and the J gene lost 5 bases, with 7 bases spanning the gap. DNA of the CDR3: TGCGCCAGCAGCTTGGGTGCGCAAGATACGCAGTATTTT. As protein: CASSLGAQDTQYF.

This clonotype was found a few times. J is TRBJ1-2 and V is TRBV4-1; 8 nucleotides match TRBD1. The CDR3 loop spans 15 amino acids. The V and J ends lost 0 bases and 6 bases, in that order; junction bases with no gene match: 6. Germline V lookup: CDR1 MGHRA, CDR2 YSYEKL. This chain's CDR3 is CASSQDTGGRNGYTF. For the CDR3, the DNA is TGCGCCAGCAGCCAAGATACAGGGGGAAGGAATGGCTACACCTTC.

At least ten counts were recorded for this clonotype. The chain combines TRBV20-1 with TRBJ2-1; 9 bases fit TRBD1. From germline, CDR1 is DFQATT and CDR2 SNEGSKA (reference sequence). Trimming at V came to 2 bases and at J to 6 bases, leaving 8 bases not matched to a gene. CDR3 length equals 15 residues. The CDR3 nucleotides read TGCAGTGCTAGATCATTGGACAGGGGTCCCAATGAGCAGTTCTTC. The encoded protein is CSARSLDRGPNEQFF.

With respect to this clonotype: The junction does not match germline at one end; this may be a read error. The CDR3 here is CVSSSLLEQYF. CDR3 in DNA: TGTGTCAGCAGTTCATTACTCGAGCAGTACTTC. The J gene is TRBJ2-7, the V gene TRBV12-3 or TRBV12-4; no clear D. This CDR3 contains 11 residues.

This clonotype occurred many times. This chain uses TRBV6-2 or TRBV6-3 with TRBJ1-5; D is undetermined. The CDR3 is 11 residues long. With 2 bases removed from V and 16 bases from J, the gap between germline ends came to 12 bases. The V gene's germline CDR1 is MNHEY and CDR2 SVGEGT. The CDR3 region is CASSYGGAIHF. In DNA form, the CDR3 reads TGTGCCAGCAGTTACGGAGGAGCCATTCATTTT.

This clonotype was observed many times. This chain connects TRBV5-1 to TRBJ2-7; weak D call: TRBD1 (6 bases). Germline V CDR1 and CDR2: SGHRS, YFSETQ. V lost 4 bases and J lost 1, with 15 bases in between. CDR3 length equals 15 residues. In DNA form, the CDR3 reads TGCGCCAGCAGCATGTTCCGGGACACGTCCTACGAGCAGTACTTC. Its translation is CASSMFRDTSYEQYF. Full variable domain (rest looked up from reference TRBV5-1 and TRBJ2-7): KAGVTQTPRYLIKTRGQQVTLSCSPISGHRSVSWYQQTPGQGLQFLFEYFSETQRNKGNFPGRFSGRQFSNSRSEMNVSTLELGDSALYLCASSMFRDTSYEQYFGPGTRLTVT.

This chain connects TRBV6-5 to TRBJ2-2; TRBD2 is a possible D gene (5 bases). Germline CDR1 reads MNHEY; CDR2 reads SVGAGI. There are 12 residues in the CDR3. Trimming left V 7 bases short and J 3 bases short, with 6 bases between. The CDR3 here is CASNGDTGELFF. The CDR3 DNA is TGTGCCAGCAACGGGGACACCGGGGAGCTGTTTTTT.

In this sample, this clonotype is medium-sized (0.01 to 0.1%). The chain employs TRBV5-6 and TRBJ2-5; 7 positions agree with TRBD1. This CDR3 has 15 residues. Germline assignment: CDR1 SGHDT and CDR2 YYEEEE. V gave up 2 bases and J gave up 5 bases; unmatched junction bases: 9. The CDR3 here is CASSFNRGQRETQYF. The CDR3 DNA follows: TGTGCCAGCAGCTTTAACAGGGGTCAGAGGGAGACCCAGTACTTC.

By share, this clonotype counts as medium-sized (0.01 to 0.1%). The chain links TRBV29-1 to TRBJ2-4; 7 bases agree with TRBD1. The CDR3 extends over 14 amino acids. After removal of 7 bases from V and 1 base from J, the junction contained 7 bases not matched to a gene. Germline CDR1 is SQVTM and CDR2 is ANQGSEA. The CDR3 bases are TGCAGCGCCTTACAGGGGCGGGCCAAAAACATTCAGTACTTC. Translating gives CSALQGRAKNIQYF.

Ten or more counts support this clonotype. V usage is TRBV16 and J usage is TRBJ1-6, with a possible D match to TRBD1 (5 bases). V lost 5 bases to trimming and J lost 0 bases, with 17 bases between them. The CDR3 covers 18 residues. The germline V gene encodes CDR1 KGHSY and CDR2 FQNENV. CDR3 region: CASSAPPGTSSYNSPLHF. The DNA for the CDR3 is TGTGCCAGCAGCGCCCCCCCAGGGACGAGCTCCTATAATTCACCCCTCCACTTT.

The rearrangement links TRBV20-1 to TRBJ2-3; D is possibly TRBD2 (6 bases). The germline CDR1 and CDR2 sequences are DFQATT and SNEGSKA (reference sequence). This CDR3 contains 13 residues. The ends were cut back, 3 bases at V and 6 bases at J, with 13 bases in the middle. The DNA for the CDR3 is TGCAGTGCTAGTCCTTCCCGGGGGGATACGCAGTATTTT. It yields the protein CSASPSRGDTQYF.

This clonotype occurred many times. The gene calls are TRBV7-9 and TRBJ1-4; 7 bases are a match to TRBD1. CDR3 length equals 15 residues. Germline CDR1 is SEHNR and CDR2 is FQNEAQ (reference sequence). V trimming: 6 bases; J trimming: 5 bases; junction bases outside the gene matches: 9. As DNA, the CDR3 is TGTGCCAGCAGACCCCCGGACAGGCCGAATGAAAAACTGTTTTTT. Protein sequence: CASRPPDRPNEKLFF.

This clonotype was seen at least ten times. The V gene is TRBV20-1, the J gene TRBJ2-3, with D possibly being TRBD2 (7 bases). CDR1 and CDR2 from the germline V gene are DFQATT and SNEGSKA (reference sequence). V was clipped by 1 base and J by 4 bases, with 18 bases between them. The CDR3 has 16 amino acids. The CDR3 DNA reads TGCAGTGCTAGAGGCACGGGGGGCCGGGTTCCAGATACGCAGTATTTT. Translation: CSARGTGGRVPDTQYF.

This clonotype was observed many times. This chain joins TRBV4-3 and TRBJ2-3; 7 positions match TRBD2. Germline lookup yields CDR1 LGHNA and CDR2 YSLEER. The CDR3 totals 15 residues. Unmatched junction bases numbered 5, after V lost 1 base and J lost 4 bases. The CDR3 sequence is CASSQGLGGADTQYF. CDR3 bases: TGCGCCAGCAGCCAAGGCCTTGGGGGGGCAGATACGCAGTATTTT.

This clonotype has ten or more counts. The chain is built from TRBV28 and TRBJ2-6, with TRBD1 as a possible D gene (6 bases). The CDR3 runs 15 residues. The V gene's germline CDR1 is MDHEN and CDR2 SYDVKM. V gave up 3 bases and J gave up 2 bases, with 8 bases separating them. The CDR3 loop is CASSLSGAGANVLTF. DNA of the CDR3: TGTGCCAGCAGTTTGTCAGGGGCTGGGGCCAACGTCCTGACTTTC.